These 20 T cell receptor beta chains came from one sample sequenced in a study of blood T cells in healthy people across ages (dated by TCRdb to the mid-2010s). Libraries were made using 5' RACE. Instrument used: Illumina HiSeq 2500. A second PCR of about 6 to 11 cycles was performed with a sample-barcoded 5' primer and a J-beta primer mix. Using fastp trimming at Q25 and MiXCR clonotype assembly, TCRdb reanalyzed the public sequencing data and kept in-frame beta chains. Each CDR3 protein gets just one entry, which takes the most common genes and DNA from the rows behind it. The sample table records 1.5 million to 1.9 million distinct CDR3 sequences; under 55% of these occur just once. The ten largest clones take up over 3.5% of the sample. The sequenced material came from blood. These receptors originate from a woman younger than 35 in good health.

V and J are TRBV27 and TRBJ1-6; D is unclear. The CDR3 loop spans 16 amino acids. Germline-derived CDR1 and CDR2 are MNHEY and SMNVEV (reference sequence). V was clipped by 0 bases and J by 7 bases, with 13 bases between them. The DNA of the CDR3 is TGTGCCAGCAGTTTATCGCCGAGGGTTCCAAATTCACCCCTCCACTTT. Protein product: CASSLSPRVPNSPLHF.

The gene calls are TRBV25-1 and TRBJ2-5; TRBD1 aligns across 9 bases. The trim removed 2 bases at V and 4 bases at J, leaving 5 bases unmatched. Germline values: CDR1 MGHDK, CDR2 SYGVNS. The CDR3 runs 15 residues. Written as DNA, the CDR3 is TGTGCCAGCAGTGAACCTACAGGGGGCATAGAGACCCAGTACTTC. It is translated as CASSEPTGGIETQYF. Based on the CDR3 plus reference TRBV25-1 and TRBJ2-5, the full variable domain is EADIYQTPRYLVIGTGKKITLECSQTMGHDKMYWYQQDPGMELHLIHYSYGVNSTEKGDLSSESTVSRIRTEHFPLTLESARPSHTSQYLCASSEPTGGIETQYFGPGTRLLVL.

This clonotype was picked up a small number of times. The CDR3 region has the DNA TGTGCCAGCAGCTTAGTTGGCGGCAGGGCGAGTGAGCAGTTCTTC. Translating it yields CASSLVGGRASEQFF. The chain carries TRBV7-9 and TRBJ2-1; TRBD1 might be the D (5 bases). V was clipped by 1 base and J by 9 bases, with 16 bases between them. The germline V gene has CDR1 SEHNR and CDR2 FQNEAQ (reference sequence). The CDR3 is made up of 15 amino acids.

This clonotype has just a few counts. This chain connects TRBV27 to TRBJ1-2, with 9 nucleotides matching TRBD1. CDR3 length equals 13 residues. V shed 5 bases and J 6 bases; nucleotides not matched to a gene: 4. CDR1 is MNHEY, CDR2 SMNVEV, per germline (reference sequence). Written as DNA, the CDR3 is TGTGCCAGCAGTACCGGGACAGGGAATGGCTACACCTTC. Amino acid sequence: CASSTGTGNGYTF.

The CDR3 reads CASSQERGGNDYGYTF. CDR3 in DNA: TGCGCCAGCAGCCAAGAGCGAGGGGGCAATGACTATGGCTACACCTTC. The genes are TRBV4-1 and TRBJ1-2; 7 bases match TRBD1. This CDR3 is 16 amino acids long. Germline assignment: CDR1 MGHRA and CDR2 YSYEKL. Trimming at V came to 0 bases and at J to 3 bases, leaving 7 bases not matched to a gene.

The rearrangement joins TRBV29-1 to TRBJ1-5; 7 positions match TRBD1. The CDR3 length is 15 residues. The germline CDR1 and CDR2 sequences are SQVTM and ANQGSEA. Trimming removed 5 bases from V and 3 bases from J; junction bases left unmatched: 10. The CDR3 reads CSVSDTGEFNQPQHF. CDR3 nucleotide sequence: TGCAGCGTTTCGGATACAGGGGAGTTCAATCAGCCCCAGCATTTT. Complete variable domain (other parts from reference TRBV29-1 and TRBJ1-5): SAVISQKPSRDICQRGTSLTIQCQVDSQVTMMFWYRQQPGQSLTLIATANQGSEATYESGFVIDKFPISRPNLTFSTLTVSNMSPEDSSIYLCSVSDTGEFNQPQHFGDGTRLSIL.

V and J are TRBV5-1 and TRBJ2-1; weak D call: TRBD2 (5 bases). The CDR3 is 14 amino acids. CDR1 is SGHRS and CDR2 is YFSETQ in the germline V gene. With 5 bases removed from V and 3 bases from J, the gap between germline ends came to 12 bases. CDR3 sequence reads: CASSRSGLYNEQFF. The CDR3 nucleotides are TGCGCCAGCAGTCGGTCAGGACTCTACAATGAGCAGTTCTTC. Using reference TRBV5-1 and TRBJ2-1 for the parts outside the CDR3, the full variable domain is KAGVTQTPRYLIKTRGQQVTLSCSPISGHRSVSWYQQTPGQGLQFLFEYFSETQRNKGNFPGRFSGRQFSNSRSEMNVSTLELGDSALYLCASSRSGLYNEQFFGPGTRLTVL.

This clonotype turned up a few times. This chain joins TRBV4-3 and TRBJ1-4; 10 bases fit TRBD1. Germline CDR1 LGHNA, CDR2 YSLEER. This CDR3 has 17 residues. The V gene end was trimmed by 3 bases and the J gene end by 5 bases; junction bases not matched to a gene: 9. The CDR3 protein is CASSHNLPGQGNEKLFF. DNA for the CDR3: TGCGCCAGCAGCCACAACCTACCGGGACAGGGGAATGAAAAACTGTTTTTT.

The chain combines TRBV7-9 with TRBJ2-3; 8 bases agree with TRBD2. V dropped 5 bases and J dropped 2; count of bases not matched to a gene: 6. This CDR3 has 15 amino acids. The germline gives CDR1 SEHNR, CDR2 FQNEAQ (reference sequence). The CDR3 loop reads CASSIPGLDTDTQYF. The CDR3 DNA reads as TGTGCCAGCAGCATTCCGGGACTAGACACAGATACGCAGTATTTT.

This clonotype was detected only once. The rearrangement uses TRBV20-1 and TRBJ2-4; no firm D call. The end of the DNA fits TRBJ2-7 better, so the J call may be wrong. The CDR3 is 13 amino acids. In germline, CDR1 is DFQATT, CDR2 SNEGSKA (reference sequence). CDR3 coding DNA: TGCAGTGCTAGAGAAAACTTAGACTACGAGCAGTACTTC. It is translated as CSARENLDYEQYF.

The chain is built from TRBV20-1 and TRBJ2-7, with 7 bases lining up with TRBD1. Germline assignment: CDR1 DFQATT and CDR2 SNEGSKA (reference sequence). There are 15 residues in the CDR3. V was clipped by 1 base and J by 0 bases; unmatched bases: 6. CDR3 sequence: CSARVGTVSSYEQYF. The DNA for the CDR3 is TGCAGTGCTAGAGTAGGGACAGTATCCTCCTACGAGCAGTACTTC.

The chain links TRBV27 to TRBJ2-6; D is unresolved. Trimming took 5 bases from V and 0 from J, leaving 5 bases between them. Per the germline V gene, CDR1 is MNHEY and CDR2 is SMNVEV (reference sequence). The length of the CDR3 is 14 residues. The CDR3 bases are TGTGCCAGCAGTATCAGCTCTGGGGCCAACGTCCTGACTTTC. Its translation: CASSISSGANVLTF.

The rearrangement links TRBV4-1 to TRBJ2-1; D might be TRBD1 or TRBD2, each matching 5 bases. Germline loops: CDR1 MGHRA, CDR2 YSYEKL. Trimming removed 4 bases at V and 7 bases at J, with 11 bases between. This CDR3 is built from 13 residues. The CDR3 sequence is CASSPPRENEQFF. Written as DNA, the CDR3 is TGCGCCAGCAGCCCCCCCAGGGAGAATGAGCAGTTCTTC.

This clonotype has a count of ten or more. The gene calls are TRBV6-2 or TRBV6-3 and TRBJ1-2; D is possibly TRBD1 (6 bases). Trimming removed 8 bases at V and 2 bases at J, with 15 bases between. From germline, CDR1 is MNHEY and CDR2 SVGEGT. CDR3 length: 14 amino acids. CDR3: CASLDTGTNYGYTF. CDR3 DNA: TGTGCCAGCTTAGACACCGGGACAAACTATGGCTACACCTTC.

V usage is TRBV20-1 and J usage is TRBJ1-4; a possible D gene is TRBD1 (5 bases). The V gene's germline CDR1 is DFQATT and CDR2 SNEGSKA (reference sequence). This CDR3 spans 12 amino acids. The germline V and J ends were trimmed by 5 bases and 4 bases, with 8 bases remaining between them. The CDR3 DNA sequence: TGCAGTGCTTCTAGGGGTAATGAAAAACTGTTTTTT. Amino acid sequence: CSASRGNEKLFF.

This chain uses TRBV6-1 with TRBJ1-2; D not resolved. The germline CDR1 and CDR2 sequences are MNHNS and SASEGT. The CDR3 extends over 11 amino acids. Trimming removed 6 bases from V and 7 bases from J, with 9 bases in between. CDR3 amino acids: CASSPRSGYTF. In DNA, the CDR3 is TGTGCCAGCAGCCCAAGAAGTGGCTACACCTTC.

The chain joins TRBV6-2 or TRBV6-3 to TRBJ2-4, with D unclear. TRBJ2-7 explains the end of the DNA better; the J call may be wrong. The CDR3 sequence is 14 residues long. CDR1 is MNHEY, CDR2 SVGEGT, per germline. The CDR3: CASSSADMPYEQYF. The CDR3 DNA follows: TGTGCCAGCAGCTCTGCGGATATGCCCTACGAGCAGTACTTC.

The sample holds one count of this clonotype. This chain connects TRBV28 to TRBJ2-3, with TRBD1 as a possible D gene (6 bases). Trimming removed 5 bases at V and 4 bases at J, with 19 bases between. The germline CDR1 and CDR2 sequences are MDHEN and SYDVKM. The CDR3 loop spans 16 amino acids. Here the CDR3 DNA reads TGTGCCAGCAGTACCCCGGGACAAGGAAGCCCAGATACGCAGTATTTT. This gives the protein CASSTPGQGSPDTQYF.

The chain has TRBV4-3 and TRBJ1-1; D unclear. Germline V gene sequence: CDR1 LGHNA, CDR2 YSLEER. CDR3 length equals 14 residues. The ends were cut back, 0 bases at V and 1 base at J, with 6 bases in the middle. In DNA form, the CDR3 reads TGCGCCAGCAGCCAAGACGTGGGGAACACTGAAGCTTTCTTT. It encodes CASSQDVGNTEAFF.

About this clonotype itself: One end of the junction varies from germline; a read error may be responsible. This chain's CDR3 is CCAPSGGAWDTQYF. The CDR3 nucleotides are TGCTGTGCTCCTAGCGGGGGGGCATGGGATACGCAGTATTTT. V and J are TRBV20-1 and TRBJ2-3, with 12 positions matching TRBD2. Germline V CDR1 and CDR2: DFQATT, SNEGSKA (reference sequence). The CDR3 loop spans 14 amino acids.